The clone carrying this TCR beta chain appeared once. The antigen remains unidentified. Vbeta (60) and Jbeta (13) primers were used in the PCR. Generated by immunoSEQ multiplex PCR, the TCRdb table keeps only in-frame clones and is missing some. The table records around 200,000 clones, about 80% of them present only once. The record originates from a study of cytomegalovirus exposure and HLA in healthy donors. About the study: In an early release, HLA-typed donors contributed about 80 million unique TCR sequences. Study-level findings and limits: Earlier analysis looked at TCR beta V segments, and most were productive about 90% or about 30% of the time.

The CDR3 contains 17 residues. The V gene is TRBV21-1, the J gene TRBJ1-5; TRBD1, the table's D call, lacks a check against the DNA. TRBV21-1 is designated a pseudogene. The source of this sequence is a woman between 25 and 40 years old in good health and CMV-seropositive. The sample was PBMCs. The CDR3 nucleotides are TGTGCCAGCAGCCTACGTCAGGTAAATTATAGCAATCAGCCCCAGCATTTT. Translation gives CASSLRQVNYSNQPQHF.